This TCR beta chain was obtained from a study of identical twins. Only healthy Caucasians were included as donors. Each cDNA held unique molecular identifiers, and template switching gave it a universal primer site. TCRdb re-derived calls from the 5' RACE reads in MiXCR, one entry per CDR3 protein. Of 690,000 or so distinct CDR3 sequences listed, roughly 6% are singletons. V was cut by 1 base and J by 0 bases, with 19 bases left in between. The CDR3 extends over 19 amino acids. In its sample, this clonotype was seen a few times. Its antigen is still unknown. Study findings and constraints: The presence of invariant MAIT and iNKT cells could partly confound analyses of zero-insertion sequences. Some out-of-frame alpha sequences were shared by twins, and these showed excess low generation probability.

Sequenced: naive T cells sorted from blood. The V gene is TRBV12-3 or TRBV12-4, the J gene TRBJ1-5; D is unclear. The clonotype was recovered from a young man in good health. The CDR3 spells CASSLDEVPAADSNQPQHF. CDR3 nucleotides: TGTGCCAGCAGTTTAGATGAAGTCCCAGCCGCAGATAGCAATCAGCCCCAGCATTTT.